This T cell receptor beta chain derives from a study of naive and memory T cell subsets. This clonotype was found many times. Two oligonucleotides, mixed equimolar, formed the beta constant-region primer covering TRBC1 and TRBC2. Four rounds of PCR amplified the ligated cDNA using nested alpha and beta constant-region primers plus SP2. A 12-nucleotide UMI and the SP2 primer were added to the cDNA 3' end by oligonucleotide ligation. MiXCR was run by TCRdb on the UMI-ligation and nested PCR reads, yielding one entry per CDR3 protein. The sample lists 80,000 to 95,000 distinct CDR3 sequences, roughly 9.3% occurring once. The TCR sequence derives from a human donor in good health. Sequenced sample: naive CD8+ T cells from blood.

Written as DNA, the CDR3 is TGTGCCAGCAGCTTAGTAGGTCGGAGACAGGGAGGTGAAAAACTGTTTTTT. This gives the protein CASSLVGRRQGGEKLFF. This rearrangement joins TRBV7-6 to TRBJ1-4; TRBD1 agrees at 7 bases. The V and J ends lost 1 base and 7 bases, in that order; junction bases with no gene match: 12. Looked up from germline, CDR1 is SGHVS and CDR2 is FNYEAQ. The CDR3 sequence is 17 residues long.